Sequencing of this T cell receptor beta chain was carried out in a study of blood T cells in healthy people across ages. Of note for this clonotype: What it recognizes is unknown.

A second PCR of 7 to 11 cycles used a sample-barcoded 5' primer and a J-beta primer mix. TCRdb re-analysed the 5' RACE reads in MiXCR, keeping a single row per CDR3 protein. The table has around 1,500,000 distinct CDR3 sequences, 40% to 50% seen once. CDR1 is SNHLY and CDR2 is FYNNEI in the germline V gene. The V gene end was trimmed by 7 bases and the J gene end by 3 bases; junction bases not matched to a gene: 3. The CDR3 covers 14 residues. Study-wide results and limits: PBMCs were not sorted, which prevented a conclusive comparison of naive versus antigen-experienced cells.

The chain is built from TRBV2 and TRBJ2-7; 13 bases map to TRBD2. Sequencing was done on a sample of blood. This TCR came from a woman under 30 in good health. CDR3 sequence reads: CASTGLAGDYEQYF. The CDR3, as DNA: TGTGCCAGCACCGGACTAGCGGGGGACTACGAGCAGTACTTC. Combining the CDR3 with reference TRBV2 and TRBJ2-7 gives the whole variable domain EPEVTQTPSHQVTQMGQEVILRCVPISNHLYFYWYRQILGQKVEFLVSFYNNEISEKSEIFDDQFSVERPDGSNFTLKIRSTKLEDSAMYFCASTGLAGDYEQYFGPGTRLTVT.